What follows are 11 T cell receptor beta chains derived from one specimen sequenced in a study of blood T cells in healthy people across ages. Then a second PCR, running about 7 to 11 cycles, was carried out with a sample-barcoded 5' primer and a J-beta primer mix. TCRdb re-derived calls from the 5' RACE reads in MiXCR, one entry per CDR3 protein. Here the sample spans approximately 670,000 distinct CDR3 sequences, 35% to 50% being singletons. The sample was blood. Source of these receptors: a man older than 75 in good health.

The chain is built from TRBV11-1 and TRBJ1-6, with D perhaps matching TRBD1 (5 bases). Deletions cut 4 bases from V and 6 bases from J, with 13 bases between. Germline V gene data show CDR1 as SGHAT and CDR2 as FQDESV (reference sequence). The CDR3 covers 15 residues. CDR3 DNA sequence: TGTGCCAGCAGCTACGTCCGTGGGACTAATTCACCCCTCCACTTT. Translating gives CASSYVRGTNSPLHF.

A remark on this clonotype: A much more abundant neighbour one base away suggests this may be a read error. This chain links TRBV9 with TRBJ2-1, with 9 bases lining up with TRBD2. V shed 0 bases, J shed 10 bases, and the junction held 8 bases outside the gene matches. This CDR3 contains 15 residues. Germline V gives CDR1 SGDLS, CDR2 YYNGEE. The CDR3 loop reads CASSVAGSSGNEQFF. For the CDR3, the DNA is TGTGCCAGCAGCGTAGCTGGGTCTAGCGGGAACGAGCAGTTCTTC.

This chain connects TRBV6-2 or TRBV6-3 to TRBJ2-4; perhaps TRBD1 as D (5 bases). The J call may be wrong; the DNA end is better matched by TRBJ2-7. The V gene's germline CDR1 is MNHEY and CDR2 SVGEGT. The CDR3 runs to 13 residues. The DNA of the CDR3 is TGTGCCAGCAGTTTGGACACCGGATACGAGCAGTACTTC. Translation: CASSLDTGYEQYF.

The chain couples TRBV7-6 to TRBJ2-6; 9 bases line up with TRBD2. The V and J ends lost 2 bases and 0 bases, in that order; junction bases with no gene match: 8. The CDR3 sequence is 19 residues long. The germline V gene has CDR1 SGHVS and CDR2 FNYEAQ. The CDR3 DNA follows: TGTGCCAGCAGCTTATCGGTAGCGGGGGCCAGCTCTGGGGCCAACGTCCTGACTTTC. It specifies CASSLSVAGASSGANVLTF.

The chain links TRBV15 to TRBJ2-7; D remains unclear. CDR1 and CDR2 (germline): LNHNV, YYDKDF (reference sequence). CDR3 size: 11 residues. The V and J ends lost 5 bases and 7 bases respectively, with 9 bases between them. The CDR3 DNA is TGTGCCACCAGCTCCCCCCGGGAGCAGTACTTC. Residues: CATSSPREQYF.

The chain recombines TRBV5-6 with TRBJ1-2; D is possibly TRBD1 (5 bases). Germline V gene sequence: CDR1 SGHDT, CDR2 YYEEEE. The CDR3 extends over 15 amino acids. V was cut by 4 bases and J by 0 bases, with 13 bases left in between. CDR3: CASSQDRGANYGYTF. CDR3 DNA: TGTGCCAGCAGCCAGGATAGGGGTGCTAACTATGGCTACACCTTC.

The chain employs TRBV7-6 and TRBJ2-5; D is ambiguous. V lost 1 base and J lost 3, with 21 bases in between. Germline V gene lookup returns CDR1 SGHVS and CDR2 FNYEAQ. CDR3 length: 18 residues. The CDR3 reads CASSLEDTQRRPEETQYF. The CDR3 coding sequence is TGTGCCAGCAGCTTAGAAGATACTCAAAGGCGGCCAGAAGAGACCCAGTACTTC.

The table lists this clonotype with a few counts. V is TRBV2 and J is TRBJ2-1; D is tentatively TRBD1 or TRBD2 (6 bases each). This CDR3 contains 14 residues. CDR1 and CDR2 (germline): SNHLY, FYNNEI. V lost 1 base and J 8 bases, leaving 12 bases between the germline ends. CDR3 nucleotide sequence: TGTGCCAGCAGTGAAGAGGTCGGGGGCCATGAGCAGTTCTTC. Translation: CASSEEVGGHEQFF.

The V call is TRBV10-3, the J call TRBJ2-3; perhaps TRBD1 as D (5 bases). The V end was cut by 5 bases, the J end by 4 bases, with 13 bases between. Germline CDR1 is ENHRY and CDR2 is SYGVKD. This CDR3 is 14 amino acids long. The CDR3 DNA is TGTGCCATCAGTAAGGCAGGGCCTGCAGATACGCAGTATTTT. This gives the protein CAISKAGPADTQYF.

This clonotype appeared many times. The chain has TRBV21-1 and TRBJ1-2; TRBD1 is taken as the D call from the table, unchecked against the DNA. TRBV21-1 is designated a pseudogene. There are 13 residues in the CDR3. CDR3 nucleotides: TGTGCCAGCAGCAGCGGGACACAATATGGCTACACCTTC. Amino acid sequence: CASSSGTQYGYTF.

This rearrangement joins TRBV6-5 to TRBJ2-3; the D is unclear. This CDR3 spans 13 amino acids. The V gene lost 5 bases and the J gene lost 2 bases, with 8 bases spanning the gap. Germline CDR1 reads MNHEY; CDR2 reads SVGAGI. Written as DNA, the CDR3 is TGTGCCAGCAGTCGCCGGGCCACAGATACGCAGTATTTT. Protein product: CASSRRATDTQYF.